Below are 5 T cell receptor beta chains sequenced from a single sample in a study of T cells of healthy individuals. TCRdb processed the 5' RACE reads anew with MiXCR; each CDR3 protein has one entry. The sample lists tens of thousands of distinct CDR3 sequences; about 16% were seen once. Receptors were obtained from a human donor in good health.

This clonotype came up many times. The J gene is TRBJ2-1, the V gene TRBV7-2; unclear D gene. The CDR3 is 15 residues long. The germline V and J ends were trimmed by 3 bases and 5 bases, with 14 bases remaining between them. CDR1 SGHTA and CDR2 FQGNSA come from the germline V gene. The CDR3 DNA is TGTGCCAGCAGCTTTGGGCCCGACCCCCACAATGAGCAGTTCTTC. Amino acids: CASSFGPDPHNEQFF.

This clonotype was detected many times. The chain uses TRBV13 and TRBJ2-7; maybe TRBD2 (5 bases). V was shortened by 5 bases and J by 2 bases, with 16 bases between the two germline ends. Germline CDR1 and CDR2: PRHDT and FYEKMQ (reference sequence). CDR3 size: 15 residues. CDR3 sequence reads: CASSPPRTATYEQYF. The CDR3 region has the DNA TGTGCCAGCAGCCCCCCCAGGACTGCCACCTACGAGCAGTACTTC.

There are many counts of this clonotype. The chain carries TRBV27 and TRBJ2-2; maybe TRBD1 (6 bases). Germline assignment: CDR1 MNHEY and CDR2 SMNVEV (reference sequence). The CDR3 runs 16 residues. V gave up 5 bases and J gave up 5 bases, with 18 bases separating them. The CDR3 reads CASSNVAVTGTGELFF. In DNA, the CDR3 is TGTGCCAGCAGTAACGTCGCCGTTACAGGGACCGGGGAGCTGTTTTTT.

The V call is TRBV13, the J call TRBJ2-5; TRBD1 agrees at 7 bases. The CDR3 spans 13 residues. V gave up 10 bases and J gave up 3 bases; unmatched junction bases: 8. Germline values: CDR1 PRHDT, CDR2 FYEKMQ (reference sequence). The CDR3 DNA reads as TGTGCCACCAGTCTGACAGGGAAAGAGACCCAGTACTTC. Translation gives CATSLTGKETQYF.

The table lists this clonotype with many counts. J is TRBJ2-3 and V is TRBV9, with 7 bases that match TRBD2. Germline V gene lookup returns CDR1 SGDLS and CDR2 YYNGEE. The length of the CDR3 is 14 residues. V lost 1 base and J lost 9; bases outside the gene matches: 8. The CDR3 DNA is TGTGCCAGCAGCGTAAGGACTAGGGAGGGAACGCAGTATTTT. Translated: CASSVRTREGTQYF.